This passage covers 12 T cell receptor beta chains from one sample sequenced in a study of OX40 agonist ivuxolimab in advanced cancers. Libraries were built with the immunoSEQ multiplex PCR assay. The immuneACCESS repertoire file appears here via TCRdb, limited to in-frame rearrangements. These files lack a portion of the clones; in checked studies, under half of the deficit traces to unresolved V genes, and the cause of the others is not known. The sample table contains nearly 95,000 clones; only one count was recorded for around 94% of them. The ten largest account for roughly 2.6% of the sample. Sequenced material: CD4+ or CD8+ T cells sorted from blood, taken in a trial of the OX40 agonist ivuxolimab. The receptors were sampled from an adult with an advanced solid tumor such as melanoma, head and neck, liver or kidney cancer.

V is TRBV4-1 and J is TRBJ1-1; D is undetermined. Germline CDR1 is MGHRA and CDR2 is YSYEKL. The V end was cut by 4 bases, the J end by 1 base, with 10 bases between. The CDR3 totals 14 residues. CDR3 coding DNA: TGCGCCAGCAGCCGTAACGGGCAGAACACTGAAGCTTTCTTT. It codes for CASSRNGQNTEAFF.

CDR3 in amino acids: CASSVAGGGTEAFF. CDR3 bases: TGTGCCAGCAGCGTAGCGGGCGGGGGCACTGAAGCTTTCTTT. This chain joins TRBV9 and TRBJ1-1; tentatively, D is TRBD1 (5 bases). Between the trimmed V and J ends, which lost 0 bases and 4 bases, there was a span of 10 bases. This CDR3 has 14 amino acids. Germline CDR1 and CDR2: SGDLS and YYNGEE. Variable domain in full (rest from reference TRBV9 and TRBJ1-1): DSGVTQTPKHLITATGQRVTLRCSPRSGDLSVYWYQQSLDQGLQFLIQYYNGEERAKGNILERFSAQQFPDLHSELNLSSLELGDSALYFCASSVAGGGTEAFFGQGTRLTVV.

This clone appeared a single time. The V call is TRBV7-2, the J call TRBJ2-3; D might be TRBD2 (5 bases). Germline V lookup: CDR1 SGHTA, CDR2 FQGNSA. V shed 1 base and J shed 0 bases, with 8 bases lying between them. The CDR3 has 15 amino acids. The CDR3 coding sequence is TGTGCCAGCAGCTTAGGCGGGCGAAGCACAGATACGCAGTATTTT. This encodes CASSLGGRSTDTQYF. The whole variable domain, remainder taken from reference TRBV7-2 and TRBJ2-3, is GAGVSQSPSNKVTEKGKDVELRCDPISGHTALYWYRQSLGQGLEFLIYFQGNSAPDKSGLPSDRFSAERTGGSVSTLTIQRTQQEDSAVYLCASSLGGRSTDTQYFGPGTRLTVL.

The rearrangement joins TRBV6-5 to TRBJ1-2; possible D gene TRBD1, 6 bases. The CDR3 covers 14 residues. CDR1 is MNHEY and CDR2 is SVGAGI in the germline V gene. Trimming shortened V by 4 bases and J by 5 bases, and 14 bases separated the two germline ends. The CDR3 reads CASSLNRALYGYTF. DNA for the CDR3: TGTGCCAGCAGTTTGAACAGGGCACTATATGGCTACACCTTC.

The genes are TRBV4-1 and TRBJ2-7, with D unresolved. CDR1 and CDR2 (germline): MGHRA, YSYEKL. The CDR3 has 13 amino acids. The V end lost 5 bases, the J end lost 2 bases, and 10 bases lay between the germline ends. In DNA form, the CDR3 reads TGCGCCAGCAGCGGGCCAGGTACCTACGAGCAGTACTTC. It yields the protein CASSGPGTYEQYF.

J is TRBJ2-7 and V is TRBV19, with 7 nucleotides matching TRBD2. Germline V gene lookup returns CDR1 LNHDA and CDR2 SQIVND (reference sequence). V was pared by 3 bases and J by 6 bases, with 8 bases of the junction left unmatched. CDR3 length: 14 amino acids. Here the CDR3 reads CASSIGGNGGEQYF. Written as DNA, the CDR3 is TGTGCCAGTAGTATCGGGGGGAATGGCGGCGAGCAGTACTTC.

This clone has only one observation. The CDR3, as DNA: TGTGCCAGCAGTTTGGGGGAAAGAACTGAAGCTTTCTTT. This codes for CASSLGERTEAFF. The chain joins TRBV27 to TRBJ1-1, with D possibly being TRBD1 (5 bases). The germline V gene has CDR1 MNHEY and CDR2 SMNVEV (reference sequence). Trimming cost V 3 bases and J 5 bases, with 10 bases left between them. CDR3 length: 13 amino acids.

The chain uses TRBV4-1 and TRBJ2-7; tentatively, D is TRBD2 (6 bases). The CDR3 loop spans 16 amino acids. With 2 bases removed from V and 1 base from J, the gap between germline ends came to 15 bases. In germline, CDR1 is MGHRA, CDR2 YSYEKL. For the CDR3, the DNA is TGCGCCAGCAGCCAACAGCAGGGAGGAGGATCCTACGAGCAGTACTTC. This translates into CASSQQQGGGSYEQYF.

The J gene is TRBJ1-2, the V gene TRBV6-5, with D maybe TRBD1 (5 bases). The V end was cut by 3 bases, the J end by 2 bases, with 13 bases between. The length of the CDR3 is 15 residues. Germline CDR1 and CDR2: MNHEY and SVGAGI. The CDR3: CASSYRGDWNYGYTF. The CDR3 DNA sequence: TGTGCCAGCAGTTATCGGGGGGATTGGAACTATGGCTACACCTTC.

The sample holds a few counts of this clone. The rearrangement links TRBV2 to TRBJ2-2; D is ambiguous. There are 13 residues in the CDR3. Germline assignment: CDR1 SNHLY and CDR2 FYNNEI. The V end was cut by 4 bases, the J end by 4 bases, with 7 bases between. The CDR3 sequence is CASSAWGTGELFF. The CDR3 DNA reads as TGTGCCAGCAGTGCCTGGGGCACCGGGGAGCTGTTTTTT.

The chain couples TRBV6-5 to TRBJ1-1; D perhaps matches TRBD1 (6 bases). Germline lookup yields CDR1 MNHEY and CDR2 SVGAGI. The CDR3 is made up of 14 amino acids. Trimming shortened V by 3 bases and J by 7 bases, and 15 bases separated the two germline ends. The CDR3 DNA reads TGTGCCAGCAGTTATGTACGCGGGACAAATGAAGCTTTCTTT. It yields the protein CASSYVRGTNEAFF.

This sequence joins TRBV28 and TRBJ1-5; D gene uncertain. The CDR3 is 15 residues long. V was clipped by 6 bases and J by 0 bases, with 12 bases between them. Germline V gene sequence: CDR1 MDHEN, CDR2 SYDVKM. The CDR3 sequence is CASRSLAGSNQPQHF. The CDR3 DNA reads as TGTGCCAGCAGATCCCTCGCCGGTAGCAATCAGCCCCAGCATTTT.